The entry below gives a single TCR beta chain sequence along with its context. Per the study methods: It was from reference gene primer amplification that nucleated cell counts were estimated. TCRdb's copy holds only in-frame clones and misses some; the assay was immunoSEQ multiplex PCR. The V and J calls and clone size were taken over from that table, and D and trimming were inferred from the DNA. The sample has around 70,000 clones; roughly 90% are singletons. These data belong to a study of blood T cell repertoires in COVID-19. Background on the study: Samples representing acute and convalescent COVID-19 were sourced from the United States, Italy and Spain. Nucleic acid was either cDNA or gDNA, and it came from T cells, B-cell-depleted T cells, or PBMCs.

V lost 0 bases to trimming and J lost 8 bases; unmatched junction nucleotides: 12. The CDR3 length is 17 residues. Looked up from germline, CDR1 is SGDLS and CDR2 is YYNGEE. The chain links TRBV9 to TRBJ2-1; 9 positions agree with TRBD2. What was sequenced was peripheral blood. The clonotype comes from a man aged 25-45 years with acute or convalescent COVID-19. The chain's CDR3 is CASSVGGAGGGFHEQFF. The CDR3 bases are TGTGCCAGCAGCGTAGGTGGCGCGGGAGGGGGCTTCCATGAGCAGTTCTTC.